The 31 T cell receptor beta chains below all came from one sample that was sequenced in a study of T cell responses to AZD1222 COVID-19 vaccine. Clones were sequenced by immunoSEQ multiplex PCR, and TCRdb holds only the in-frame ones, with some missing. Found here are 200,000 to 300,000 clones, roughly 93% of them singletons; the top ten hold 0.5% to 0.65%. The specimen comprised peripheral blood, sampled on day 0 of AZD1222 vaccination. The receptor source for this set is an adult in good health.

This clone was seen only a few times. The gene calls are TRBV6-5 and TRBJ2-3; weak D call: TRBD2 (5 bases). CDR3 length: 13 amino acids. CDR1 is MNHEY and CDR2 is SVGAGI in the germline V gene. The V and J ends lost 7 bases and 2 bases respectively, with 10 bases between them. CDR3 sequence reads: CASNKADTDTQYF. The CDR3 bases are TGTGCCAGCAACAAAGCGGACACAGATACGCAGTATTTT.

This chain uses TRBV27 with TRBJ1-2, with 9 nucleotides matching TRBD1. This CDR3 region has 15 residues. Germline CDR1 is MNHEY and CDR2 is SMNVEV (reference sequence). The J segment lost 6 bases and the V segment lost 2 bases, leaving 7 bases of the junction unmatched. CDR3 loop: CASSLLQGARNGYTF. For the CDR3, the DNA is TGTGCCAGCAGTTTACTACAGGGGGCGCGGAATGGCTACACCTTC.

This rearrangement joins TRBV5-1 to TRBJ1-5; D call uncertain. The CDR3 has 13 residues. Germline CDR1 reads SGHRS; CDR2 reads YFSETQ. Trimming cost V 0 bases and J 6 bases, with 7 bases left between them. The CDR3 DNA follows: TGCGCCAGCAGCTTGGAAGGCGGTCAGCCCCAGCATTTT. It codes for CASSLEGGQPQHF.

The V and J genes are TRBV4-3 and TRBJ2-7, with D possibly matching TRBD2 (5 bases). V was cut by 4 bases and J by 6 bases, with 19 bases left in between. The germline V gene has CDR1 LGHNA and CDR2 YSLEER. The CDR3 sequence is 15 residues long. The CDR3 region has the DNA TGCGCCAGCAGCCCCGGACTCGTTTCTGGTGGCGAGCAGTACTTC. This codes for CASSPGLVSGGEQYF.

The J gene is TRBJ2-7, the V gene TRBV9; D gene uncertain. CDR3 length: 13 residues. V was clipped by 3 bases and J by 7 bases, with 14 bases between them. Germline V lookup: CDR1 SGDLS, CDR2 YYNGEE. The CDR3 is CASSGVEYGEQYF. The CDR3 nucleotides read TGTGCCAGCAGCGGGGTGGAGTACGGGGAGCAGTACTTC.

J is TRBJ1-2 and V is TRBV28; no clear D gene. There are 16 residues in the CDR3. The V gene's germline CDR1 is MDHEN and CDR2 SYDVKM. Trimming removed 2 bases at V and 0 bases at J, with 13 bases between. CDR3 in DNA: TGTGCCAGCAGTTTAGGCCCGGGCAGCACTAACTATGGCTACACCTTC. Translation gives CASSLGPGSTNYGYTF.

V gene TRBV19 combines with J gene TRBJ2-7; 7 bases are a match to TRBD1. CDR1 is LNHDA, CDR2 SQIVND, per germline (reference sequence). The CDR3 is 13 amino acids. Unmatched junction bases numbered 6, after V lost 5 bases and J lost 5 bases. The CDR3 coding sequence is TGTGCCAGTAGTCAGACAGGGAAGGACGAGCAGTACTTC. Its translation: CASSQTGKDEQYF.

V is TRBV2 and J is TRBJ1-1; no definite D call. Per the germline V gene, CDR1 is SNHLY and CDR2 is FYNNEI. The CDR3 has 14 residues. V lost 3 bases, J lost 6 bases, and 14 bases lay in between. The CDR3: CASSDTRGWAEAFF. Here the CDR3 DNA reads TGTGCCAGCAGTGACACGAGAGGGTGGGCTGAAGCTTTCTTT. The full variable domain, completed using reference TRBV2 and TRBJ1-1, is EPEVTQTPSHQVTQMGQEVILRCVPISNHLYFYWYRQILGQKVEFLVSFYNNEISEKSEIFDDQFSVERPDGSNFTLKIRSTKLEDSAMYFCASSDTRGWAEAFFGQGTRLTVV.

The chain combines TRBV6-2 or TRBV6-3 with TRBJ1-5, with D maybe TRBD1 (5 bases). The V gene lost 6 bases and the J gene lost 2 bases, with 17 bases spanning the gap. The germline gives CDR1 MNHEY, CDR2 SVGEGT. The CDR3 loop spans 16 amino acids. The CDR3 DNA reads as TGTGCCAGCAGCAATTCTCATAGGGGTGGCAATCAGCCCCAGCATTTT. Protein sequence: CASSNSHRGGNQPQHF.

This chain connects TRBV19 to TRBJ1-2; no firm D call. Trimming took off 3 bases at V and 6 bases at J, with 11 bases between the two ends. Per germline, CDR1 LNHDA and CDR2 SQIVND (reference sequence). The CDR3 has 13 residues. CDR3 nucleotide sequence: TGTGCCAGTAGTATTATGGACGGGAATGGCTACACCTTC. It codes for CASSIMDGNGYTF. Full variable domain (missing parts from reference TRBV19 and TRBJ1-2): DGGITQSPKYLFRKEGQNVTLSCEQNLNHDAMYWYRQDPGQGLRLIYYSQIVNDFQKGDIAEGYSVSREKKESFPLTVTSAQKNPTAFYLCASSIMDGNGYTFGSGTRLTVV.

This chain links TRBV28 with TRBJ2-2; no reliable D call. Trimming took 1 base from V and 0 from J, leaving 15 bases between them. Per germline, CDR1 MDHEN and CDR2 SYDVKM. CDR3 size: 18 residues. CDR3 in DNA: TGTGCCAGCAGTTTATTTACCCCAAGGCCCGCGAACACCGGGGAGCTGTTTTTT. Protein: CASSLFTPRPANTGELFF.

This clone was counted a single time. The chain is built from TRBV4-1 and TRBJ2-7; TRBD2 matches at 7 bases. There are 14 residues in the CDR3. V trimming: 4 bases; J trimming: 3 bases; junction bases outside the gene matches: 6. Germline CDR1 reads MGHRA; CDR2 reads YSYEKL. The CDR3 sequence is CASSRVTSDYEQYF. DNA for the CDR3: TGCGCCAGCAGCCGAGTAACTAGCGACTACGAGCAGTACTTC.

The chain recombines TRBV6-5 with TRBJ1-5; D may be TRBD1 (5 bases). The CDR3 covers 14 residues. Trimming removed 4 bases at V and 5 bases at J, with 12 bases between. Germline assignment: CDR1 MNHEY and CDR2 SVGAGI. The CDR3 loop reads CASSSVVGDQPQHF. The CDR3 bases are TGTGCCAGCAGTTCCGTGGTGGGGGATCAGCCCCAGCATTTT.

This chain uses TRBV6-5 with TRBJ1-2; possibly TRBD1 for D (5 bases). Germline assignment: CDR1 MNHEY and CDR2 SVGAGI. Trimming cost V 8 bases and J 3 bases, with 10 bases left between them. The length of the CDR3 is 12 residues. This chain's CDR3 is CASFRGDYGYTF. CDR3 in DNA: TGTGCCAGCTTCCGAGGGGACTATGGCTACACCTTC.

The chain is built from TRBV10-1 and TRBJ2-5; 9 bases match TRBD2. This CDR3 has 15 residues. The V segment lost 2 bases and the J segment 0 bases; nucleotides outside the gene matches: 1. The germline V gene has CDR1 WNHNN and CDR2 SYGVQD (reference sequence). CDR3 sequence: CASSESGGHQETQYF. As DNA, the CDR3 is TGCGCCAGCAGTGAGAGCGGGGGGCACCAAGAGACCCAGTACTTC.

V and J are TRBV28 and TRBJ1-2; tentative D call: TRBD1 (5 bases). Germline CDR1 reads MDHEN; CDR2 reads SYDVKM. V was shortened by 3 bases and J by 8 bases, with 13 bases between the two germline ends. This CDR3 comprises 13 residues. CDR3 protein: CASSFLGPRGYTF. CDR3 in DNA: TGTGCCAGCAGTTTCTTGGGGCCGAGAGGCTACACCTTC.

This chain connects TRBV13 to TRBJ2-7; D gene uncertain. The CDR3 consists of 15 residues. V was cut by 5 bases and J by 0 bases, with 14 bases left in between. CDR1 and CDR2 from the germline V gene are PRHDT and FYEKMQ (reference sequence). The CDR3 protein is CASSRIGPLSYEQYF. For the CDR3, the DNA is TGTGCCAGCAGCCGGATTGGGCCTCTCTCCTACGAGCAGTACTTC.

The rearrangement joins TRBV3-1 (or the pseudogene TRBV3-2) to TRBJ1-2; tentative D call: TRBD1 (5 bases). CDR1 and CDR2 from the germline V gene are LGHDT and YNNKEL (reference sequence). V lost 1 base to trimming and J lost 10 bases, with 16 bases between them. This CDR3 has 14 residues. The DNA of the CDR3 is TGTGCCAGCAGCCAAGTTGAGGGACTGAACCACTACACCTTC. Its protein is CASSQVEGLNHYTF.

The rearrangement uses TRBV28 and TRBJ1-2; the D gene is possibly TRBD1 (5 bases). V lost 4 bases, J lost 5 bases, and 11 bases lay in between. The CDR3 is 13 residues long. Germline V gene data show CDR1 as MDHEN and CDR2 as SYDVKM. The CDR3 loop is CASSWQGPYGYTF. The CDR3 DNA follows: TGTGCCAGCAGTTGGCAGGGCCCATATGGCTACACCTTC.

This clone was recorded a few times. This CDR3 reads CASSQVQGFRGELFF. In DNA, the CDR3 is TGTGCCAGCAGCCAAGTTCAGGGGTTCCGTGGGGAGCTGTTTTTT. This sequence joins TRBV3-1 (or the pseudogene TRBV3-2) and TRBJ2-2; tentatively, D is TRBD1 (6 bases). The CDR3 totals 15 residues. V shed 1 base and J shed 8 bases, with 14 bases lying between them. Germline CDR1 LGHDT, CDR2 YNNKEL (reference sequence).

In its sample, this clone was seen once. CDR3 sequence: CASKRDGRSSYEQYF. CDR3 bases: TGTGCCAGCAAACGTGACGGACGGAGCTCCTACGAGCAGTACTTC. The J gene is TRBJ2-7, the V gene TRBV6-5; D unresolved. The ends were cut back, 7 bases at V and 0 bases at J, with 16 bases in the middle. Germline lookup yields CDR1 MNHEY and CDR2 SVGAGI. This CDR3 is 15 amino acids long.

The V and J genes are TRBV25-1 and TRBJ2-5; D not certain. Germline assignment: CDR1 MGHDK and CDR2 SYGVNS. Trimming shortened V by 5 bases and J by 5 bases, and 9 bases separated the two germline ends. The length of the CDR3 is 12 residues. The DNA for the CDR3 is TGTGCCAGCAGTCCATACCGGGAGACCCAGTACTTC. Its translation: CASSPYRETQYF.

This clone was picked up a small number of times. The chain recombines TRBV4-2 with TRBJ2-7; D uncertain. Germline CDR1 and CDR2: LGHNA and YNFKEQ. This CDR3 is built from 12 residues. The V end lost 0 bases, the J end lost 5 bases, and 5 bases lay between the germline ends. The CDR3 DNA is TGTGCCAGCAGCCAAGATCTCCACGAGCAGTACTTC. Protein: CASSQDLHEQYF.

This chain uses TRBV4-1 with TRBJ1-1; D is unresolved. The V gene lost 4 bases and the J gene lost 1 base, with 10 bases spanning the gap. CDR1 is MGHRA and CDR2 is YSYEKL in the germline V gene. The CDR3 contains 14 residues. CDR3 protein: CASSPPWPNTEAFF. Here the CDR3 DNA reads TGCGCCAGCAGCCCCCCGTGGCCGAACACTGAAGCTTTCTTT.

The rearrangement uses TRBV12-3 or TRBV12-4 and TRBJ1-1, with D possibly TRBD1 on 6 matching bases. The V and J ends lost 5 bases and 6 bases respectively, with 13 bases between them. The CDR3 length is 13 residues. The CDR3 loop is CASSLTGIPEAFF. For the CDR3, the DNA is TGTGCCAGCAGTCTTACAGGGATACCTGAAGCTTTCTTT.

The chain employs TRBV10-3 and TRBJ1-2, with 7 bases matching TRBD1. V lost 8 bases, J lost 4 bases, and 4 bases stayed unmatched. The CDR3 contains 12 residues. Germline CDR1 ENHRY, CDR2 SYGVKD. CDR3: CAIGGTAYGYTF. CDR3 DNA: TGTGCCATCGGAGGGACAGCCTATGGCTACACCTTC.

The chain is built from TRBV5-1 and TRBJ2-1, with 8 bases lining up with TRBD2. The J segment lost 2 bases and the V segment lost 5 bases, leaving 6 bases of the junction unmatched. Germline-derived CDR1 and CDR2 are SGHRS and YFSETQ. This CDR3 comprises 15 residues. Here the CDR3 reads CASSVGRGAYNEQFF. Here the CDR3 DNA reads TGCGCCAGCAGTGTAGGGCGGGGGGCCTACAATGAGCAGTTCTTC.

This clone was found a few times. The V and J genes are TRBV19 and TRBJ2-1, with TRBD2 identical over 10 bases. V dropped 4 bases and J dropped 4; count of bases not matched to a gene: 1. This CDR3 is 14 amino acids long. The germline V gene encodes CDR1 LNHDA and CDR2 SQIVND (reference sequence). CDR3 amino acids: CASSSSGRYNEQFF. The CDR3 DNA sequence: TGTGCCAGTAGTAGTAGCGGGAGGTACAATGAGCAGTTCTTC.

The chain has TRBV6-5 and TRBJ2-3; D call uncertain. There are 12 residues in the CDR3. The V gene lost 4 bases and the J gene lost 2 bases, with 4 bases spanning the gap. In germline, CDR1 is MNHEY, CDR2 SVGAGI. CDR3 sequence (DNA): TGTGCCAGCAGTTTCAACACAGATACGCAGTATTTT. Amino acid sequence: CASSFNTDTQYF.

This clone was observed a single time. The chain uses TRBV28 and TRBJ2-5, with D maybe TRBD2 (6 bases). CDR1 is MDHEN and CDR2 is SYDVKM in the germline V gene. V lost 5 bases, J lost 5 bases, and 15 bases lay in between. The CDR3 covers 14 residues. CDR3 DNA: TGTGCCAGCAGTCTCCCTGGGGGGTGGGAGACCCAGTACTTC. Its protein is CASSLPGGWETQYF.

This clone was recorded once. The chain is built from TRBV6-2 or TRBV6-3 and TRBJ2-2, with D possibly matching TRBD1 (5 bases). CDR3 length equals 15 residues. The V gene lost 6 bases and the J gene lost 2 bases, with 13 bases spanning the gap. Germline lookup yields CDR1 MNHEY and CDR2 SVGEGT. The DNA for the CDR3 is TGTGCCAGCAGCCCCTGGACACAAAACACCGGGGAGCTGTTTTTT. It is translated as CASSPWTQNTGELFF.